This T cell receptor (beta chain) is drawn from a study of T cell changes during pregnancy in multiple sclerosis. Germline V gives CDR1 MDHEN, CDR2 SYDVKM. The CDR3 runs to 13 residues. The germline V and J ends were trimmed by 3 bases and 7 bases, with 12 bases remaining between them. The assay was immunoSEQ multiplex PCR, and TCRdb's table has in-frame clones only and misses some. Among some 64,000 clones, under 95% were seen once, and the ten largest hold over 1.3%. The material sequenced was peripheral blood, taken after pregnancy. This sequence was found in a female donor with multiple sclerosis, enrolled in a pregnancy study. The chain has TRBV28 and TRBJ2-5, with TRBD2 as a possible D gene (6 bases). CDR3 region: CASSLGLPRTQYF. The CDR3 region has the DNA TGTGCCAGCAGTTTGGGACTCCCTCGGACCCAGTACTTC.